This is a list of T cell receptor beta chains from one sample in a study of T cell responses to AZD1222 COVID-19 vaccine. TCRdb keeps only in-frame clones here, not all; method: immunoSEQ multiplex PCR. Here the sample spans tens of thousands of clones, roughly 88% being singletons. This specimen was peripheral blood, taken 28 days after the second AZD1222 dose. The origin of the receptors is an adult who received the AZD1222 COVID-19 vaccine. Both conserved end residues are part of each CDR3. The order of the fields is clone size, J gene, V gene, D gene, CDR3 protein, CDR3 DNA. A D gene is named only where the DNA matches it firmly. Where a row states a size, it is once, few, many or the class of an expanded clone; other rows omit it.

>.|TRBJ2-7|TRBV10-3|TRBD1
CAIRPGTGGEQYF
TGTGCCATCAGACCCGGGACAGGGGGCGAGCAGTACTTC
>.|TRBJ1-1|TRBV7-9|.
CASSHQGNTEAFF
TGTGCCAGCAGCCACCAGGGGAACACTGAAGCTTTCTTT
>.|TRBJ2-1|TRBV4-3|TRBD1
CASSQDLTGRNEQFF
TGCGCCAGCAGCCAAGATCTGACAGGGCGGAATGAGCAGTTCTTC
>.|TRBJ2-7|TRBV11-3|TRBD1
CASIPGRGQGDHEQYF
TGTGCCAGCATCCCAGGTCGGGGACAGGGTGACCACGAGCAGTACTTC
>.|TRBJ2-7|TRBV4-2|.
CASSTTGLGEQYF
TGTGCCAGCAGCACAACAGGGTTGGGGGAGCAGTACTTC
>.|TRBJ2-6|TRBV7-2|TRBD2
CASSFTPGGYGANVLTF
TGTGCCAGCAGCTTCACCCCGGGAGGGTATGGGGCCAACGTCCTGACTTTC
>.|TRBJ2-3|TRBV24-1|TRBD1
CATSDRKEGQAGSGTQYF
TGTGCCACCAGTGATCGGAAGGAGGGACAGGCCGGCTCTGGTACGCAGTATTTT
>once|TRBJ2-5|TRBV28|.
CASSLQGRKTQYF
TGTGCCAGCAGCCTACAGGGTAGAAAGACCCAGTACTTC
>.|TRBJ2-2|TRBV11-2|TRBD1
CASSLVPTGGTGELFF
TGTGCCAGCAGCTTAGTTCCGACAGGGGGCACCGGGGAGCTGTTTTTT
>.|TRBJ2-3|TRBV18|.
CASSSAISDTQYF
TGTGCCAGCTCATCTGCTATATCAGATACGCAGTATTTT
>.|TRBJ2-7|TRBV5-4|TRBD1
CASSLQGAYEQYF
TGTGCCAGCAGCTTACAGGGGGCCTACGAGCAGTACTTC
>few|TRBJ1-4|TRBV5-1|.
CASSLLQGEKLFF
TGCGCCAGCAGCTTACTCCAGGGGGAAAAACTGTTTTTT
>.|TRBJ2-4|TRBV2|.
CASSVEGGHIQYF
TGTGCCAGCAGTGTTGAGGGTGGGCATATTCAGTACTTC
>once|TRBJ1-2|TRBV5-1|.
CASSLDGGLKGGYTF
TGCGCCAGCAGCTTGGATGGAGGGCTAAAAGGTGGCTACACCTTC
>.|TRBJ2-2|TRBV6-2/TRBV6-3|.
CASSYSPGELFF
TGTGCCAGCAGTTACAGCCCCGGGGAGCTGTTTTTT
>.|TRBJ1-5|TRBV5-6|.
CASSLGLNQPQHF
TGTGCCAGCAGCTTGGGGTTAAATCAGCCCCAGCATTTT
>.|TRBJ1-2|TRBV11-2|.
CASSSYKLQVGYTF
TGTGCCAGCAGCTCGTACAAGCTCCAGGTTGGCTACACCTTC
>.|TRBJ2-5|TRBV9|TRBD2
CASSVGRDGGAPETQYF
TGTGCCAGCAGCGTAGGCCGGGACGGGGGGGCCCCAGAGACCCAGTACTTC
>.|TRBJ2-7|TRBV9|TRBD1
CASSVLGGPSYEQYF
TGTGCCAGCAGCGTCCTAGGGGGCCCTTCCTACGAGCAGTACTTC
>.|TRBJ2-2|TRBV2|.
CASSEQGLTGELFF
TGTGCCAGCAGTGAACAGGGACTCACGGGGGAGCTGTTTTTT
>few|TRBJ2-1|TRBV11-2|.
CASSGVVRGNEQFF
TGTGCCAGCAGCGGGGTTGTACGGGGAAATGAGCAGTTCTTC
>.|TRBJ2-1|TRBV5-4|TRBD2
CASSSTSGVDNEQFF
TGTGCCAGCAGCTCAACTAGCGGGGTCGACAATGAGCAGTTCTTC
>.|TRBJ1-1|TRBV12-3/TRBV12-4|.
CASSFWENTEAFF
TGTGCCAGCAGTTTTTGGGAGAACACTGAAGCTTTCTTT
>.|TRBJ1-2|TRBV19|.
CASSIAGATTGGGYTF
TGTGCCAGTAGTATAGCCGGGGCCACTACGGGGGGTGGCTACACCTTC
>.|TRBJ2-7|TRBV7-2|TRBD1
CASSPGQGYSYEQYF
TGTGCCAGCAGCCCGGGACAGGGGTACTCCTACGAGCAGTACTTC
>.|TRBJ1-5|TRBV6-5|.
CASRTGDQPQHF
TGTGCCAGCAGAACGGGGGATCAGCCCCAGCATTTT
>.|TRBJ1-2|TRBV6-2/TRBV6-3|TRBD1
CASSQTGGSGYTF
TGTGCCAGCAGCCAAACAGGGGGCAGTGGCTACACCTTC
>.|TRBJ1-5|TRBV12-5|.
CASKGSGNQPQHF
TGTGCTAGCAAAGGCTCAGGCAATCAGCCCCAGCATTTT